Sequencing of this T cell receptor (beta chain) was carried out in a study of T cell changes during pregnancy in multiple sclerosis. The repertoire was sequenced with immunoSEQ multiplex PCR; TCRdb's copy has only in-frame clones and lacks some. The sample lists about 76,000 clones, 90% to 95% occurring once. Losses at the gene ends were 5 bases for V and 11 bases for J; bases not matched to a gene: 9. Germline values: CDR1 SGHAT, CDR2 FQNNGV. CDR3 size: 14 residues. The sequence was obtained from a female donor with multiple sclerosis, enrolled in a pregnancy study. The starting material was peripheral blood, obtained in the third trimester of pregnancy. The chain recombines TRBV11-2 with TRBJ1-1; 12 bases agree with TRBD1. As DNA, the CDR3 is TGTGCCAGCAGCGGGACAGGGGGCGCCTTTGATGCTTTCTTT. This encodes CASSGTGGAFDAFF.